This TCR beta chain is from a study of beta chain features in type 1 diabetes. Notes on the study in general: Within each of all four CD4+ subsets, Type 1 diabetes patients had TCRB CDR3s that were moderately but significantly shorter.

Naive, central memory, regulatory and stem cell-like memory cells within the CD4+ compartment were sorted using CD45RO/CCR7/CD25/CD127/CD95/CD27. The isolated RNA, all of it, was reverse transcribed, so expressed TCRB transcripts were what got sequenced. This table comes from immunoSEQ multiplex PCR, and its TCRdb copy is limited to in-frame clones, with some not included. This table holds hundreds of thousands of clones, around a sixth found once. Turning to this clone: Its antigen is unidentified.

Trimming removed 4 bases from V and 0 bases from J, with 12 bases in between. The germline CDR1 and CDR2 sequences are SEHNR and FQNEAQ (reference sequence). The CDR3 contains 16 residues. The receptor was derived from a woman aged 18 to 35 in good health. The sample comprised naive CD4+ T cells from blood. The chain uses TRBV7-9 and TRBJ1-4, with no clear D. The CDR3 here is CASSSLGGATNEKLFF. The DNA for the CDR3 is TGTGCCAGCAGCTCCCTAGGCGGGGCAACTAATGAAAAACTGTTTTTT.